This T cell receptor beta chain was identified in a study of blood T cell repertoires in COVID-19. Background on the study: Samples representing acute and convalescent COVID-19 were sourced from the United States, Italy and Spain.

In the authors' workflow: Nucleated cell counts were estimated from reference gene primer amplification. Clones were read by immunoSEQ multiplex PCR, and TCRdb kept only the in-frame ones, dropping some. V, J and clone size derive from that table, while D and trimming were established from the DNA sequence. This sample has some 400,000 clones; around 87% occur once, and the top ten carry roughly 2.1%. A single count supports this clone. Sequences were obtained from peripheral blood. This TCR was sampled from a woman aged 55 to 70 with COVID-19, enrolled during active disease.

In DNA, the CDR3 is TGTGCCAGCAGTCCCGGGGTGGTCCAAGCGGGGGGGCCCCCGCAGACCCAGTACTTC. This encodes CASSPGVVQAGGPPQTQYF. The chain recombines TRBV28 with TRBJ2-5; TRBD2 agrees at 10 bases. Trimming removed 5 bases from V and 6 bases from J; junction bases left unmatched: 21. The CDR3 is 19 amino acids. The V gene's germline CDR1 is MDHEN and CDR2 SYDVKM.